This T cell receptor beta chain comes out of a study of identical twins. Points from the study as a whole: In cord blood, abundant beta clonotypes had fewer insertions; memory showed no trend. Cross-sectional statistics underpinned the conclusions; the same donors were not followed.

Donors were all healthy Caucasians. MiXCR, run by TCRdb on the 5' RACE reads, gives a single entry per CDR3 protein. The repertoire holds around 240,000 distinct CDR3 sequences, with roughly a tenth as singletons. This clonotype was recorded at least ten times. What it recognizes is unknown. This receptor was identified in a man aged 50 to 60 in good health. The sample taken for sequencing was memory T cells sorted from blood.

CDR3 sequence reads: CASSVGGIGRRGNSPLHF. For the CDR3, the DNA is TGTGCCAGCAGCGTAGGAGGGATTGGTCGGAGGGGGAATTCACCCCTCCACTTT. V usage is TRBV9 and J usage is TRBJ1-6, with D possibly being TRBD1 (6 bases). Deletions cut 0 bases from V and 7 bases from J, with 20 bases between. The CDR3 extends over 18 amino acids. CDR1 and CDR2 from the germline V gene are SGDLS and YYNGEE.